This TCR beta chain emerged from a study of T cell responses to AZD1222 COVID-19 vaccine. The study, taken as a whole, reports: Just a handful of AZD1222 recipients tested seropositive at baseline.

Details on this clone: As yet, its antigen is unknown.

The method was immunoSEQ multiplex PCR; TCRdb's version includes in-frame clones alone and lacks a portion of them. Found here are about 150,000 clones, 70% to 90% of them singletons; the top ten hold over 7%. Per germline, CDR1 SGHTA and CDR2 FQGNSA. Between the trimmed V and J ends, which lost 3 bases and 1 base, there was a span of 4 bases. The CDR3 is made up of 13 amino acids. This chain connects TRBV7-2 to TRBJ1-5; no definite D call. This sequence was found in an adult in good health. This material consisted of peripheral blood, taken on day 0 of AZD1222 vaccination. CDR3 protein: CASSFTSNQPQHF. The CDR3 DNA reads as TGTGCCAGCAGCTTCACCAGCAATCAGCCCCAGCATTTT.